This T cell receptor (beta chain) was recovered during a study of cytomegalovirus exposure and HLA in healthy donors. A multiplex PCR was run with 60 Vbeta primers and 13 Jbeta primers. Repertoires were generated with immunoSEQ multiplex PCR, while TCRdb's copy carries only in-frame clones and drops some. This sample's clone table lists roughly 120,000 clones. The V and J ends lost 0 bases and 9 bases respectively, with 14 bases between them. The CDR3 runs 14 residues. Germline values: CDR1 MNHEY, CDR2 SMNVEV (reference sequence). The chain combines TRBV27 with TRBJ2-5; weak D call: TRBD2 (6 bases). This receptor was taken from a man aged 40-49 years in good health and CMV-seronegative. Sequencing was carried out using PBMCs. CDR3 nucleotides: TGTGCCAGCAGTTTATCACGAGCCTCGGGGGCCCAGTACTTC. This translates into CASSLSRASGAQYF.